One sample yielded the 5 T cell receptor beta chains listed below, sequenced in a study of shared clonotypes between healthy human individuals. Clones were read by immunoSEQ multiplex PCR, and TCRdb kept only the in-frame ones, dropping some. This repertoire shows roughly 600,000 clones, 95% to 98% found once; its top ten account for 0.25% to 0.35%. The naive CD8 fraction comprised CD45RO-negative cells positively selected for CCR7 and excluded terminally differentiated effector memory CD45RA+ cells. Sequences were obtained from naive CD8+ T cells sorted from blood. The source of these receptors is a young man in good health.

CDR3 sequence reads: CASSQDGGQPQHF. The DNA of the CDR3 is TGCGCCAGCAGCCAAGATGGGGGTCAGCCCCAGCATTTT. The chain recombines TRBV4-3 with TRBJ1-5; D possibly corresponds to TRBD1 (5 bases). The CDR3 is 13 amino acids. With 0 bases removed from V and 6 bases from J, the gap between germline ends came to 6 bases. Germline V gene sequence: CDR1 LGHNA, CDR2 YSLEER.

The chain combines TRBV27 with TRBJ2-7, with 7 bases that match TRBD1. The ends lost 2 bases at V and 3 bases at J; junction bases unmatched: 16. Per the germline V gene, CDR1 is MNHEY and CDR2 is SMNVEV (reference sequence). The CDR3 contains 18 residues. As DNA, the CDR3 is TGTGCCAGCAGTTTACTAACCACTACAGGGGTTAGTGGCTACGAGCAGTACTTC. Translation gives CASSLLTTTGVSGYEQYF.

The gene calls are TRBV7-8 and TRBJ2-7; 16 bases align to TRBD2. Germline V gives CDR1 SGHVS, CDR2 FQNEAQ. V gave up 0 bases and J gave up 5 bases; unmatched junction bases: 4. This CDR3 is built from 17 residues. The CDR3 loop reads CASSLALGLAGGNEQYF. Written as DNA, the CDR3 is TGTGCCAGCAGCTTAGCCCTGGGACTAGCGGGAGGGAACGAGCAGTACTTC.

The V call is TRBV6-4, the J call TRBJ2-1, with a weak D call TRBD2 (5 bases). The CDR3 consists of 15 residues. Trimming cost V 7 bases and J 0 bases, with 13 bases left between them. In germline, CDR1 is MRHNA, CDR2 SNTAGT. CDR3 nucleotide sequence: TGTGCCAGCACTAGAGCGGATAGCTCCTACAATGAGCAGTTCTTC. This gives the protein CASTRADSSYNEQFF.

The chain is built from TRBV30 and TRBJ2-6; D remains unclear. The germline V gene has CDR1 GTSNPN and CDR2 SVGIG (reference sequence). The CDR3 spans 14 residues. Deletions cut 4 bases from V and 0 bases from J, with 7 bases between. This CDR3 reads CAWTVGSGANVLTF. Written as DNA, the CDR3 is TGTGCCTGGACCGTAGGCTCTGGGGCCAACGTCCTGACTTTC.